The source of this T cell receptor beta chain is a study of blood T cell repertoires in COVID-19. Across the whole study: The United States, Italy and Spain were the sources of the acute and convalescent COVID-19 samples.

As handled by the study authors: It was from reference gene primer amplification that nucleated cell counts were estimated. Clones were sequenced by immunoSEQ multiplex PCR, and TCRdb holds only the in-frame ones, with some missing. That table furnishes V, J and clone size, whereas the DNA furnished D and trimming. The sample has roughly 150,000 clones, approximately 92% seen once. Sequencing was performed on peripheral blood. This clonotype originated in a woman aged 60-75 years with active COVID-19.

In DNA, the CDR3 is TGTGCCAGCAGTCCGGCAGCGGGGGGAGGCAATGAGCAGTTCTTC. It codes for CASSPAAGGGNEQFF. The rearrangement joins TRBV6-2 or TRBV6-3 to TRBJ2-1, with 9 bases identical to TRBD2. The V gene end was trimmed by 5 bases and the J gene end by 6 bases; junction bases not matched to a gene: 8. Germline V gives CDR1 MNHEY, CDR2 SVGEGT. CDR3 length: 15 residues.